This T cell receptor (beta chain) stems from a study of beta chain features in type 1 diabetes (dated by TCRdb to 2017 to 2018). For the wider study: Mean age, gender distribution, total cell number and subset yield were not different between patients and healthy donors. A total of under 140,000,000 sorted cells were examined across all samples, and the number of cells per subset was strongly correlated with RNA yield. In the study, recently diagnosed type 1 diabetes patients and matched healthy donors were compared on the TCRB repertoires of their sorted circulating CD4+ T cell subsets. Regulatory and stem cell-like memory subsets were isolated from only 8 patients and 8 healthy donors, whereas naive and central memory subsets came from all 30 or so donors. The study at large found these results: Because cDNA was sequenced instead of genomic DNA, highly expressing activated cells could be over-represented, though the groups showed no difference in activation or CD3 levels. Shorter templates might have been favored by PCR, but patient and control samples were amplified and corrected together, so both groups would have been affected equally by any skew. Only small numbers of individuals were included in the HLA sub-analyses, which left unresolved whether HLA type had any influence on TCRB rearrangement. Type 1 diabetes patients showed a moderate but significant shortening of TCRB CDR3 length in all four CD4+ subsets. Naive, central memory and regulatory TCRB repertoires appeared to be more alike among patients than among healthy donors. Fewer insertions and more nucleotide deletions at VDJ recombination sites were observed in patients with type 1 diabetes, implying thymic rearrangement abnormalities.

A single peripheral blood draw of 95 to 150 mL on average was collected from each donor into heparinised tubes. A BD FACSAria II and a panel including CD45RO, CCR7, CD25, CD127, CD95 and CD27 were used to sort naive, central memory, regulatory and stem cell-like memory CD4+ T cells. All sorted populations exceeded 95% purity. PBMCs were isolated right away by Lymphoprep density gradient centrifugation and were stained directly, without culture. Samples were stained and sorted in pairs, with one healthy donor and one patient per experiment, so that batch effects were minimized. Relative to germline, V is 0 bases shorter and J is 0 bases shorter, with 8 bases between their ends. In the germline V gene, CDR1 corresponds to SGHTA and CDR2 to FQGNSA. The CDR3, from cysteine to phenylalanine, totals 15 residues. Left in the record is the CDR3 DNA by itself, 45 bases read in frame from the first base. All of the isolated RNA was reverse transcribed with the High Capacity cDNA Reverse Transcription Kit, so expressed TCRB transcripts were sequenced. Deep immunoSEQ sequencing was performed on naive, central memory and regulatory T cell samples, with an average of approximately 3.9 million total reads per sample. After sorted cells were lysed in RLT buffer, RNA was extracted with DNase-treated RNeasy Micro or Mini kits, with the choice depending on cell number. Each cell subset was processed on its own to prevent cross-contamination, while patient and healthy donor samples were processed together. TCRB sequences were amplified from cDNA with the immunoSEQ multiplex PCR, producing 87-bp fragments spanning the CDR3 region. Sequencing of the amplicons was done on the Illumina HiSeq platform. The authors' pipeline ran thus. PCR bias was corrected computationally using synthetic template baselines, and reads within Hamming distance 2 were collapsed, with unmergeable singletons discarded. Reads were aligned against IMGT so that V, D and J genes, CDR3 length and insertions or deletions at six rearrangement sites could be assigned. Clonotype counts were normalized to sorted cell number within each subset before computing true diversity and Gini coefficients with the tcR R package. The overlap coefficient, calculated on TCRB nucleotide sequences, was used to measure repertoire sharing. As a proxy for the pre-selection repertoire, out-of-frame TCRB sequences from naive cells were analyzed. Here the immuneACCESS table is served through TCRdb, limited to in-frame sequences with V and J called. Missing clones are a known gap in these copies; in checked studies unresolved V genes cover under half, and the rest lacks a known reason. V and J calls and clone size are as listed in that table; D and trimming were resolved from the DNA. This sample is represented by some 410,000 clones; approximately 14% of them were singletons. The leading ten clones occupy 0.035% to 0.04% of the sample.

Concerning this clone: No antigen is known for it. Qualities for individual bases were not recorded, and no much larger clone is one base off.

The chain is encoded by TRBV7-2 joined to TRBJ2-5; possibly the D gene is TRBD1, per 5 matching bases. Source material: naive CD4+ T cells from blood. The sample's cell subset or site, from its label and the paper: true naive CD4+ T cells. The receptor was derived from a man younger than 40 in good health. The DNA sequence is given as TGTGCCAGCAGCTTAGCAGGGGCAAACCAAGAGACCCAGTACTTC. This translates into CASSLAGANQETQYF.